This entry describes one T cell receptor (beta chain). The data derive from a study of cytomegalovirus exposure and HLA in healthy donors. PCR employed 60 Vbeta and 13 Jbeta primers. TCRdb's table, derived via immunoSEQ multiplex PCR, lists solely in-frame clones and lacks some. The data contain approximately 180,000 clones, approximately 80% of them singletons. The CDR3 runs to 13 residues. Trimming pared 4 bases from V and 4 bases from J, leaving 10 bases between. Germline V gives CDR1 KGHSH, CDR2 LQKENI. The sequence came from a woman younger than 30 in good health and CMV-seropositive. V gene TRBV18 combines with J gene TRBJ2-5; a possible D gene is TRBD1 (6 bases). Material for sequencing was PBMCs. The CDR3 loop is CASSRQDGETQYF. Written as DNA, the CDR3 is TGTGCCAGCTCACGACAGGATGGAGAGACCCAGTACTTC.